The sequence of this T cell receptor beta chain was determined in a study of shared clonotypes between healthy human individuals (dated by TCRdb to the early 2020s). Some background on the complete study: Three men and two women, aged 18 to 49 years, made up the cohort. The study deeply sequenced blood TCR repertoires of five healthy adults to estimate repertoire size and the extent of clonotype sharing between individuals. Per donor, leukapheresis produced somewhere between about 0.8 and 9.5 billion PBMCs. To increase sequencing depth and limit assay-specific biases, different laboratories used diverse techniques to prepare libraries and sequence TCR repertoires. For each donor, CD4 naive and CD4 memory were each given three plates, CD8 naive was given two plates, and CD8 memory was given one plate.

CD8 naive samples were obtained by positive selection for CCR7 among CD45RO-negative cells, yielding a CD45RA+CCR7+ population from which TemRA cells were excluded. Donors were healthy HIV-negative adults with no recently reported acute infections or vaccinations. Every donor was a Caucasian adult residing in Nashville, Tennessee, USA. Blood was collected by leukapheresis, and PBMCs were isolated by Ficoll-Histopaque density gradient centrifugation and then cryopreserved in liquid nitrogen vapor phase. Analytical flow cytometry was used to check the purity and quantity of each magnetically sorted T cell population. Each sorted fraction had its genomic DNA isolated and then quantified by UV absorbance on a Nanodrop 2000c. Turning to this clone: It has no known antigen specificity. No base quality values were provided; no much bigger clone lies one nucleotide off.

Using the deep immunoSEQ assay, TCR CDR3 regions were amplified from genomic DNA by multiplex PCR. Extracted genomic DNA from each cell subset was spread evenly across all wells of several immunoSEQ 96-well plates, with each plate serving as a replicate. For sorted subsets, approximately 210 ng genomic DNA, equal to about 30,000 T cell genomes, was loaded into each replicate PCR. Purified libraries were measured with a Qubit 3.0 fluorometer, size-checked on a Bioanalyzer 2100, and measured again with the KAPA Library Quantification kit. Each immunoSEQ 96-well plate was sequenced on its own single-read 150-cycle Illumina NextSeq 550 flow cell. The paper's processing steps were these. Because only junctional sequences without quality scores were contained in the immunoSEQ output, filtering matching that applied to full-length reads could not be performed. To assign V/J genes and CDR3, sequences were annotated against IMGT germline references using PyIR, a Python wrapper for IgBLAST v1.9. Reads were removed for weak V/J assignments (E-value above 1e-6), missing CDR3, stop codons, out-of-frame junctions, or ambiguous translated residues. V3J clonotypes were defined by identical inferred V gene, J gene, and CDR3 amino acid sequence. The percentage overlap between two repertoires was calculated by dividing the number of shared unique clonotypes by the size of the smaller repertoire. RTK rarefaction, the Chao1 estimator, and Recon v2.1 estimates of unobserved clonotypes were used to assess repertoire richness. Generation probabilities were computed with OLGA for all TCRbeta clonotypes obtained by the gDNA method from several donors. TCRdb's version of the immuneACCESS table is confined to in-frame rearrangements and falls short of the full clone set. An unresolved V gene accounts for under half of the shortfall where checked; the remainder is of unknown origin. V and J calls and clone size are as listed in that table; D and trimming were resolved from the DNA. The sample table contains about 2.1 million clones; only one count was recorded for around 95% of them. About 1.6% of the sample is taken by the ten largest.

Based on the germline V gene (reference sequence), the CDR1 and CDR2 sequences are MNHEY and SMNVEV. A distance of 20 bases separates the germline ends of V and J, which lose 2 bases and 1 base respectively. The CDR3 numbers 18 residues from cysteine through phenylalanine. Only the CDR3 part of the read is kept: 54 bases, read in frame from the first base. The paper as a whole reports these results and caveats: Based on pairwise subsampling, the degree of clonotype sharing among donors was expected to be affected by sequencing depth. Naive subsets generally had larger estimated clonotype richness than memory subsets did. Even with the large sequencing depth, rarefaction of the sorted-subset datasets indicated that sequencing was incomplete. Because the study included only a small number of donors, the genetic and exposure-history diversity represented was limited. Higher generation probabilities were observed for clonotypes shared by all four sorted-subset donors than for non-shared clonotypes. Only blood was sampled, and tissue TCR repertoires likely differ from those in blood. When several donors were compared, the shared fraction of clonotypes was about 5% for naive CD4, 3.5% for naive CD8, 2.3% for memory CD4, and around 0.37% for memory CD8.

The receptor's source is a young man in good health. Some clones in this sample may be carry-over from other donors' samples. Sequenced material: naive CD8+ T cells from PBMCs. This specimen's cell subset or site label, per the study, means: CD45RA+CCR7+. This receptor chain uses TRBV27 and TRBJ1-1; a tentative D call is TRBD1 (5 bases match). The DNA sequence is TGTGCCAGCAGTTTAGCCAGCCACCTCCGAGGGGAGAACACTGAAGCTTTCTTT. Its protein reads: CASSLASHLRGENTEAFF.